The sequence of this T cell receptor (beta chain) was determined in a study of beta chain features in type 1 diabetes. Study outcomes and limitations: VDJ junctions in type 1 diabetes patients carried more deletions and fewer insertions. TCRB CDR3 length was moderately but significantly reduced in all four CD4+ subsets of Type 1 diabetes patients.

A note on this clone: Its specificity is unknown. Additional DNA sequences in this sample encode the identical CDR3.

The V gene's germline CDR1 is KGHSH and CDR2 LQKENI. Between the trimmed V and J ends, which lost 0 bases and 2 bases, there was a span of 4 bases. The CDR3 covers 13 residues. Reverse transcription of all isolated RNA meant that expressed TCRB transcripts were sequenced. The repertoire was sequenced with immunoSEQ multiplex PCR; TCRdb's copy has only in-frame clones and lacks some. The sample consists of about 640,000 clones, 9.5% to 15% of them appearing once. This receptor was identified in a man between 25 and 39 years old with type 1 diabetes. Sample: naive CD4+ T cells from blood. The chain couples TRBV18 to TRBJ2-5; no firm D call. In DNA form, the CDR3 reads TGTGCCAGCTCACCACCGGGACAAGAGACCCAGTACTTC. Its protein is CASSPPGQETQYF.